A single sample is the source of the 15 T cell receptor beta chains below, sequenced in a study of blood T cell repertoires in COVID-19. Only in-frame clones appear in the TCRdb table, and some are missing; sequencing was by immunoSEQ multiplex PCR. The repertoire holds about half a million clones, with 75% to 90% as singletons. Sequenced input: peripheral blood. The receptor set was obtained from a human donor in a cohort sampled during active COVID-19.

The CDR3 protein is CASSQEKLAGEADTQYF. In nucleotides, the CDR3 is TGCGCCAGCAGCCAAGAGAAATTAGCGGGAGAGGCAGATACGCAGTATTTT. The rearrangement links TRBV4-3 to TRBJ2-3, with 9 bases that match TRBD2. This CDR3 has 17 amino acids. The germline gives CDR1 LGHNA, CDR2 YSLEER. The trim removed 0 bases at V and 4 bases at J, leaving 8 bases unmatched.

V usage is TRBV5-1 and J usage is TRBJ2-7; TRBD1 aligns across 7 bases. The germline V gene has CDR1 SGHRS and CDR2 YFSETQ. The CDR3 covers 14 residues. The V and J ends lost 7 bases and 0 bases, in that order; junction bases with no gene match: 7. The DNA of the CDR3 is TGCGCCAGCCGAAGGGACAGAAACTCCTACGAGCAGTACTTC. As protein: CASRRDRNSYEQYF.

This clone was detected only once. The chain carries TRBV24-1 and TRBJ2-5, with D perhaps TRBD2 (6 bases). The CDR3 spans 13 residues. The V end lost 4 bases, the J end lost 6 bases, and 11 bases lay between the germline ends. The germline gives CDR1 KGHDR, CDR2 SFDVKD. The CDR3: CATSEAGTKTQYF. In nucleotides, the CDR3 is TGTGCCACCAGTGAAGCGGGTACGAAGACCCAGTACTTC.

V is TRBV6-1 and J is TRBJ1-5; 10 bases match TRBD1. The CDR3 loop spans 16 amino acids. Losses at the gene ends were 4 bases for V and 7 bases for J; bases not matched to a gene: 10. CDR1 and CDR2 (germline): MNHNS, SASEGT. The CDR3 coding sequence is TGTGCCAGCAGTGGACCGGGACAGGGGCCCGCACAGCCCCAGCATTTT. Translating gives CASSGPGQGPAQPQHF.

This clone was seen once. The V call is TRBV5-1, the J call TRBJ2-7, with D perhaps TRBD1 (5 bases). CDR3 length: 14 residues. Germline-derived CDR1 and CDR2 are SGHRS and YFSETQ. V was trimmed by 7 bases and J by 0 bases, leaving 14 bases between them. The CDR3 nucleotides read TGCGCCAGCGGGGCCGTCAGGAGCTCCTACGAGCAGTACTTC. Its translation is CASGAVRSSYEQYF. The whole variable domain, filled in from reference TRBV5-1 and TRBJ2-7, reads KAGVTQTPRYLIKTRGQQVTLSCSPISGHRSVSWYQQTPGQGLQFLFEYFSETQRNKGNFPGRFSGRQFSNSRSEMNVSTLELGDSALYLCASGAVRSSYEQYFGPGTRLTVT.

The chain is built from TRBV5-1 and TRBJ2-1; no clear D. The V gene's germline CDR1 is SGHRS and CDR2 YFSETQ. This CDR3 is 11 amino acids long. Deletions cut 4 bases from V and 5 bases from J, with 4 bases between. The CDR3 DNA sequence: TGCGCCAGCAGCCCAGACAATGAGCAGTTCTTC. As protein: CASSPDNEQFF. Using reference TRBV5-1 and TRBJ2-1 for the parts outside the CDR3, the full variable domain is KAGVTQTPRYLIKTRGQQVTLSCSPISGHRSVSWYQQTPGQGLQFLFEYFSETQRNKGNFPGRFSGRQFSNSRSEMNVSTLELGDSALYLCASSPDNEQFFGPGTRLTVL.

The rearrangement links TRBV6-6 to TRBJ1-5; D unclear. The CDR3 loop spans 14 amino acids. The V end was cut by 2 bases, the J end by 3 bases, with 8 bases between. The germline gives CDR1 MNHNY, CDR2 SVGAGI (reference sequence). This chain's CDR3 is CASSYGQVNQPQHF. CDR3 coding DNA: TGTGCCAGCAGTTACGGTCAGGTCAATCAGCCCCAGCATTTT.

This rearrangement joins TRBV5-1 to TRBJ2-7; 9 bases fit TRBD1. The trim removed 4 bases at V and 6 bases at J, leaving 8 bases unmatched. Germline loops: CDR1 SGHRS, CDR2 YFSETQ. This CDR3 contains 14 residues. CDR3 bases: TGCGCCAGCAGCACAGGACAGGGGCTTTTCGAGCAGTACTTC. Protein: CASSTGQGLFEQYF.

The J gene is TRBJ1-2, the V gene TRBV6-5, with 9 bases identical to TRBD1. In germline, CDR1 is MNHEY, CDR2 SVGAGI. V was clipped by 2 bases and J by 6 bases; unmatched bases: 10. This CDR3 contains 16 residues. DNA of the CDR3: TGTGCCAGCAGTTACCTTAGCCGGGACAGGGCGGATGGCTACACCTTC. Protein product: CASSYLSRDRADGYTF.

The rearrangement links TRBV9 to TRBJ1-5; D is possibly TRBD1 (5 bases). The germline V gene encodes CDR1 SGDLS and CDR2 YYNGEE. Deletions cut 0 bases from V and 3 bases from J, with 7 bases between. The CDR3 spans 14 residues. The DNA of the CDR3 is TGTGCCAGCAGCGTAGCAGGGTTCAATCAGCCCCAGCATTTT. It translates to CASSVAGFNQPQHF.

This clone showed up just a few times. Other DNA sequences in this specimen translate into the identical CDR3. The V call is TRBV7-2, the J call TRBJ1-1; TRBD1 might be the D (5 bases). The V gene's germline CDR1 is SGHTA and CDR2 FQGNSA. V was cut by 6 bases and J by 1 base, with 9 bases left in between. The CDR3 spans 13 residues. CDR3 protein: CASSLTENTEAFF. The CDR3, as DNA: TGTGCCAGCAGTCTGACAGAGAACACTGAAGCTTTCTTT.

J is TRBJ1-5 and V is TRBV3-1 (or the pseudogene TRBV3-2); D ambiguous. Trimming removed 5 bases from V and 3 bases from J, with 8 bases in between. Germline V gives CDR1 LGHDT, CDR2 YNNKEL (reference sequence). The CDR3 is made up of 13 amino acids. DNA of the CDR3: TGTGCCAGCAGCATAAGCCTCAATCAGCCCCAGCATTTT. Its protein is CASSISLNQPQHF.

The chain is built from TRBV7-2 and TRBJ2-5; D remains unclear. Germline V gene lookup returns CDR1 SGHTA and CDR2 FQGNSA. Trimming took 0 bases from V and 2 from J, leaving 10 bases between them. The CDR3 runs 15 residues. The CDR3 sequence: CASSLARLLQETQYF. CDR3 DNA: TGTGCCAGCAGCTTAGCCCGTTTGTTACAAGAGACCCAGTACTTC.

The chain is built from TRBV28 and TRBJ2-7; 10 nucleotides align to TRBD1. CDR3 length: 15 amino acids. The junction had 11 bases not matched to a gene; V was cut back by 8 bases and J by 4 bases. Germline V gene lookup returns CDR1 MDHEN and CDR2 SYDVKM. CDR3 loop: CASPPPGQGMYEQYF. In nucleotides, the CDR3 is TGTGCCAGCCCCCCGCCGGGACAGGGGATGTACGAGCAGTACTTC.

In this sample, this clone turned up a few times. CDR3 sequence (DNA): TGCAGTGCTAGTCTCCCGGGGGGCAATGAGCAGTTCTTC. This encodes CSASLPGGNEQFF. The chain carries TRBV20-1 and TRBJ2-1; 7 bases map to TRBD2. Germline V lookup: CDR1 DFQATT, CDR2 SNEGSKA (reference sequence). This CDR3 is built from 13 residues. V shed 3 bases, J shed 6 bases, and the junction held 5 bases outside the gene matches.